This T cell receptor (beta chain) was recorded in a study of shared clonotypes between healthy human individuals. Study overall: Sampling drew on donors who were two women and a few men aged 18 to 49.

The protocol was immunoSEQ multiplex PCR, while the TCRdb copy is restricted to in-frame clones and leaves out a portion. The repertoire includes about 1 million clones, 75% of them detected once, and approximately 1.5% sits in the top ten. With regard to this clone: Its target is not known.

This CDR3 contains 17 residues. From germline, CDR1 is SGDLS and CDR2 YYNGEE. V lost 3 bases, J lost 6 bases, and 13 bases stayed unmatched. Study-level findings and limits: Large sequencing depth failed to make sorted-subset sequencing complete, rarefaction showed.

The sequencing sample was made of memory CD4+ T cells sorted from blood. Documented subset: CD45RA-negative fraction. The sequence was obtained from a man younger than 30 in good health. The chain uses TRBV9 and TRBJ2-2; TRBD2 aligns across 8 bases. The CDR3 coding sequence is TGTGCCAGCAGCGCACATCATCAGGGACTAGGGGCCGGGGAGCTGTTTTTT. Its protein is CASSAHHQGLGAGELFF.